This T cell receptor (beta chain) was obtained from a study of cytomegalovirus exposure and HLA in healthy donors. Turning to the study itself: In terms of ancestry, the Caucasian-associated cluster contained roughly 80% of the 300 to 400 genotyped donors. Overall study results and limits: Researchers reported that a few CMV-associated chains were confirmed in vitro as CMV antigen-specific.

PCR was performed using 60 Vbeta and 13 Jbeta primers. Clones were read by immunoSEQ multiplex PCR, and TCRdb kept only the in-frame ones, dropping some. The repertoire holds around 170,000 clones, with 60% to 85% as singletons. Sampled while nominally healthy, donors likely had unrecorded immune exposures. Turning to this clone: Its antigen is unknown.

The CDR3 totals 15 residues. From germline, CDR1 is MDHEN and CDR2 SYDVKM. V was pared by 7 bases and J by 0 bases, with 16 bases between. The sequencing input was PBMCs. This chain uses TRBV28 with TRBJ2-7, with D maybe TRBD2 (6 bases). This clonotype was sampled from a middle-aged woman in good health and CMV-seropositive. CDR3 loop: CASITPGGGSYEQYF. CDR3 nucleotides: TGTGCCAGCATTACCCCCGGGGGAGGCTCCTACGAGCAGTACTTC.